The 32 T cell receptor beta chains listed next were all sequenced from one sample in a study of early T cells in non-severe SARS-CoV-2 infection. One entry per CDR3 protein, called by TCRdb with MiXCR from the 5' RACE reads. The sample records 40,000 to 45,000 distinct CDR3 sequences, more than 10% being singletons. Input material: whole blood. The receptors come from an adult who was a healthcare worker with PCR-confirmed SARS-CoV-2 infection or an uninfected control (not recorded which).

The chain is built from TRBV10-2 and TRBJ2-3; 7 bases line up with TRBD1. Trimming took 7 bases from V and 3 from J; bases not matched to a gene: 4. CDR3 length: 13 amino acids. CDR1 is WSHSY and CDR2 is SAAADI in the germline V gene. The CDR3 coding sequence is TGCGCCAGCACTGGGACAGCGACAGATACGCAGTATTTT. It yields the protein CASTGTATDTQYF.

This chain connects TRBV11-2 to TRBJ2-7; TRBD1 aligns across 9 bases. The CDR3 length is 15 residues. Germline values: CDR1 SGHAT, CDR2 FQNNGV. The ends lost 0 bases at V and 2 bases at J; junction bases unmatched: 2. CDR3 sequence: CASSLDGTGPYEQYF. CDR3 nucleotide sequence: TGTGCCAGCAGCTTAGATGGGACAGGGCCCTACGAGCAGTACTTC.

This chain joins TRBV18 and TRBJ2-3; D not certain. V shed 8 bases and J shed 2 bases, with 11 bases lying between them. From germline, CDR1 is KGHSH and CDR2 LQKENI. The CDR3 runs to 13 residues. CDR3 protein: CASPDTSTDTQYF. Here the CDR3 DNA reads TGTGCCAGCCCCGATACTTCCACAGATACGCAGTATTTT.

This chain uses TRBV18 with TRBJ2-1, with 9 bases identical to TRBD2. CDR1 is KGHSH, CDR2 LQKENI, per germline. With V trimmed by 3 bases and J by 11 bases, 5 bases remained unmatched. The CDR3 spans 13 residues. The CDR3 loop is CASSPSGSSQQFF. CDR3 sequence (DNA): TGTGCCAGCTCACCTAGCGGGAGCAGTCAGCAGTTCTTC.

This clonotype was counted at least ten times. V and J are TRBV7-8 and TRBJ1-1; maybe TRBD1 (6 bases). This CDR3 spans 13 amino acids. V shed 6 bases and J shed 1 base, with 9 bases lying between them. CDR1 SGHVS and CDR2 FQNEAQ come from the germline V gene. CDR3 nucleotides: TGTGCCAGCAGTCGACAGGAGAACACTGAAGCTTTCTTT. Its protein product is CASSRQENTEAFF.

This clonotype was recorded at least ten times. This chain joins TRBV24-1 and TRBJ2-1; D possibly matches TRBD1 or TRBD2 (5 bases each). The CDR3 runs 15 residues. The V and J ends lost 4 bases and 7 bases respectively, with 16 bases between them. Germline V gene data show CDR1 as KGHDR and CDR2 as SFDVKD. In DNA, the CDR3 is TGTGCCACCAGTGACCCTGGGACCTCGGGGAATGAGCAGTTCTTC. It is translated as CATSDPGTSGNEQFF.

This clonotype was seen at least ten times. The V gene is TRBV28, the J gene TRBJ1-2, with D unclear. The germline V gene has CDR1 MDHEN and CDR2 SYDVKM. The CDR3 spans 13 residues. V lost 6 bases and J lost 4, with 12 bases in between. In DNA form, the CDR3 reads TGTGCCAGCAGCTCGGGTTTATTCTATGGCTACACCTTC. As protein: CASSSGLFYGYTF.

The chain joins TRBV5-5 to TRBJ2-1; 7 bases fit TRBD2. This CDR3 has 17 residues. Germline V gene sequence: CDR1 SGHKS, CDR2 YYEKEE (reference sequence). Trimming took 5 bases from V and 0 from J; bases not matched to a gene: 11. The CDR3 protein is CASSPETGGSSYNEQFF. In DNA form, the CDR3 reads TGTGCCAGCAGTCCGGAGACGGGGGGAAGCTCCTACAATGAGCAGTTCTTC. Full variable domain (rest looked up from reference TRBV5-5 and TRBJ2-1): DAGVTQSPTHLIKTRGQQVTLRCSPISGHKSVSWYQQVLGQGPQFIFQYYEKEERGRGNFPDRFSARQFPNYSSELNVNALLLGDSALYLCASSPETGGSSYNEQFFGPGTRLTVL.

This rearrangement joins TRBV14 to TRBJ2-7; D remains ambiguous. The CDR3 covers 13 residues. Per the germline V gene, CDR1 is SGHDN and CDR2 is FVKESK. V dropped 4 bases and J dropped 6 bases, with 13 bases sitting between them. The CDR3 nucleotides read TGTGCCAGCAGCCCGGACGGCTTGGCCGAGCAGTACTTC. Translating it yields CASSPDGLAEQYF.

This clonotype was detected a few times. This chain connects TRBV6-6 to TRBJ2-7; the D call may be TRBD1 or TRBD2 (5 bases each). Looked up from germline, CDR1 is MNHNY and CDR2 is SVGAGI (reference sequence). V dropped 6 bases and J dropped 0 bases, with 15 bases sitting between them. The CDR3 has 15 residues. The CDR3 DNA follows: TGTGCCAGCAGCGGAGGACACAGTCTCTCCTACGAGCAGTACTTC. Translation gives CASSGGHSLSYEQYF.

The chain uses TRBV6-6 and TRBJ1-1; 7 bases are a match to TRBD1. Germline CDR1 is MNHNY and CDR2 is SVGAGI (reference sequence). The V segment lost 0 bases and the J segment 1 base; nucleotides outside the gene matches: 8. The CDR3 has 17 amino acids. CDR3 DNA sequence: TGTGCCAGCAGTTACTCCTTAGGGACAGCAAGGAACACTGAAGCTTTCTTT. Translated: CASSYSLGTARNTEAFF.

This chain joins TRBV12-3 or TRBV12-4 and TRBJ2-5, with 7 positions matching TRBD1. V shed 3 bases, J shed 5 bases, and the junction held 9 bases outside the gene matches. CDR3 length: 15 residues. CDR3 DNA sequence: TGTGCCAGCAGTTTGGTGTCAGGGGGAATGGAGACCCAGTACTTC. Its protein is CASSLVSGGMETQYF.

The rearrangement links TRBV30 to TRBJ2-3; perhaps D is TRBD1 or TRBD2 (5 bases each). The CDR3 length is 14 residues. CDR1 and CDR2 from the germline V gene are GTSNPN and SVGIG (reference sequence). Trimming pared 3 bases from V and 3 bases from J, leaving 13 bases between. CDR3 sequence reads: CAWSEGRTTDTQYF. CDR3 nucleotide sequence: TGTGCCTGGAGCGAGGGACGAACGACAGATACGCAGTATTTT.

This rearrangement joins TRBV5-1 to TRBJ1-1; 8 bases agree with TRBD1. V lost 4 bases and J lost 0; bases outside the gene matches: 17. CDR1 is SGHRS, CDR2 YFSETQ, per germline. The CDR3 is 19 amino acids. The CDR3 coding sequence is TGCGCCAGCAGCCCCCGGGATCCGAGGACAGGGAGGGTGAACACTGAAGCTTTCTTT. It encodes CASSPRDPRTGRVNTEAFF.

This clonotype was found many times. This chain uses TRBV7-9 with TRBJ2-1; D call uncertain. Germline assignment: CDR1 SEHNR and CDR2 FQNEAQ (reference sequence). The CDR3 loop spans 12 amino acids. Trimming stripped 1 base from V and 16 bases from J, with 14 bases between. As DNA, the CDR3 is TGTGCCAGCAGCTTAGACGGTGGGCCTCCATTCTTC. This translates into CASSLDGGPPFF.

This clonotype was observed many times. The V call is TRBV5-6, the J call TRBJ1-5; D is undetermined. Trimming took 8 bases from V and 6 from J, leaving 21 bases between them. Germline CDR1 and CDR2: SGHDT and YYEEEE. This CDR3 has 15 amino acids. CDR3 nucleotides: TGTGCCAGTAAGCCTCCGGTAGTTAAAATTCAGCCCCAGCATTTT. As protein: CASKPPVVKIQPQHF.

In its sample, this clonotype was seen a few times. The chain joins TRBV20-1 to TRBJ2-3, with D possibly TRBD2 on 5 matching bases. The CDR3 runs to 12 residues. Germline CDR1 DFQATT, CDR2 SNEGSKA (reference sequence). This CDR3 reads CGLLEELDTQYF. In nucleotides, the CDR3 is TGCGGGCTACTAGAAGAGCTGGATACGCAGTATTTT.

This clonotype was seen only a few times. The CDR3 loop is CASRPGTRAGELFF. The CDR3 DNA is TGTGCCAGCAGACCCGGGACTAGAGCCGGGGAGCTGTTTTTT. The genes are TRBV28 and TRBJ2-2; 8 nucleotides align to TRBD2. The CDR3 has 14 amino acids. Germline CDR1 is MDHEN and CDR2 is SYDVKM. J was trimmed by 6 bases and V by 6 bases; bases with no gene match: 6.

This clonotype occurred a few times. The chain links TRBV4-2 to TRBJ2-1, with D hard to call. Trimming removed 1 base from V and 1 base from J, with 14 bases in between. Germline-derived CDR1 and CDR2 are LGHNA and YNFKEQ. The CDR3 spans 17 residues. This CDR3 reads CASSQGVGRPSYNEQFF. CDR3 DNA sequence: TGTGCCAGCAGCCAAGGAGTGGGTCGACCGTCCTACAATGAGCAGTTCTTC.

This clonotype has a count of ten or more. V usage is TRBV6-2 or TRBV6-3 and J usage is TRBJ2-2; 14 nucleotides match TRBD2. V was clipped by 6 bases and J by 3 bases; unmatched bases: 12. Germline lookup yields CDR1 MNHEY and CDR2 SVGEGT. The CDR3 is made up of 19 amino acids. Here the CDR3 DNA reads TGTGCCAGCAGCTATCCGGGACTAGCGGGAGCTCCCCACACCGGGGAGCTGTTTTTT. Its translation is CASSYPGLAGAPHTGELFF.

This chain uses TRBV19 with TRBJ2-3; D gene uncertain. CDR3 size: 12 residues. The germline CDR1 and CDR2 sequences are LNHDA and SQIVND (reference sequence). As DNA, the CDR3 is TGTGCGACCGGGTCCTACACAGATACGCAGTATTTT. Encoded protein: CATGSYTDTQYF.

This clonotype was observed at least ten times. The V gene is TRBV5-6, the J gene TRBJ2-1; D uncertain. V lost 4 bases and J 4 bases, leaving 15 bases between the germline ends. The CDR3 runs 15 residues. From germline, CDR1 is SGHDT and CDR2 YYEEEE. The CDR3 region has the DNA TGTGCCAGCAGCCCATTATTGGGCTTTTACAATGAGCAGTTCTTC. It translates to CASSPLLGFYNEQFF. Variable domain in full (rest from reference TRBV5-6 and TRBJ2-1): DAGVTQSPTHLIKTRGQQVTLRCSPKSGHDTVSWYQQALGQGPQFIFQYYEEEERQRGNFPDRFSGHQFPNYSSELNVNALLLGDSALYLCASSPLLGFYNEQFFGPGTRLTVL.

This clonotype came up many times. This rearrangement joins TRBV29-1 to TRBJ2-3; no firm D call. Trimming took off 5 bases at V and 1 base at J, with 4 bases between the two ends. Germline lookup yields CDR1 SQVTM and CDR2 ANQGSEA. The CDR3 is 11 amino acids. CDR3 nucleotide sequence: TGCAGCGTTAGGCGCACAGATACGCAGTATTTT. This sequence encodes CSVRRTDTQYF.

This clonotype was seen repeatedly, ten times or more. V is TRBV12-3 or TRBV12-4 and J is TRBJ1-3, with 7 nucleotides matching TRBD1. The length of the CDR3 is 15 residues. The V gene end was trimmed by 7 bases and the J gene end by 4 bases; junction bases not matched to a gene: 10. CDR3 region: CASTYRGARGNTIYF. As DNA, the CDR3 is TGTGCCAGCACCTACAGGGGCGCAAGAGGAAACACCATATATTTT.

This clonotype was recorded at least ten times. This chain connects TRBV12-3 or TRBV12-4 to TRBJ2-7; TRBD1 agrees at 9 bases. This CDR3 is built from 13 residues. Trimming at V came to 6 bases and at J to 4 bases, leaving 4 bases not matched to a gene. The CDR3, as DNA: TGTGCCAGCAGATTGGGACAGGGATACGAGCAGTACTTC. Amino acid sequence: CASRLGQGYEQYF.

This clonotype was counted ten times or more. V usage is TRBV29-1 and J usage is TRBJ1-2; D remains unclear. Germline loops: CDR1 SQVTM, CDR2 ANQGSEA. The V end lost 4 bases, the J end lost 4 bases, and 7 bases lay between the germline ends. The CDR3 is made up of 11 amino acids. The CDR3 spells CSVGGSYGYTF. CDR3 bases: TGCAGCGTTGGAGGCAGCTATGGCTACACCTTC.

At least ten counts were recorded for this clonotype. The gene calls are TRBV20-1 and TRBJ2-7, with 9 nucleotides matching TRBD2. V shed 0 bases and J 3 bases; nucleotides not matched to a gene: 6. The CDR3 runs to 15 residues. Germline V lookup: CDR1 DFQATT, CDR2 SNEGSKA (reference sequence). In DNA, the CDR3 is TGCAGTGCTAGAGATCCCGCTAGCGGGGTCTACGAGCAGTACTTC. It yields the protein CSARDPASGVYEQYF.

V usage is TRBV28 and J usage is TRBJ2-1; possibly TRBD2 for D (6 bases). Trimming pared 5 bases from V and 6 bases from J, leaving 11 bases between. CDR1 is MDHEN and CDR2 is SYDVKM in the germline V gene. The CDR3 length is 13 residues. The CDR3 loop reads CASSPPGGNEQFF. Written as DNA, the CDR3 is TGTGCCAGCAGTCCCCCCGGGGGCAATGAGCAGTTCTTC.

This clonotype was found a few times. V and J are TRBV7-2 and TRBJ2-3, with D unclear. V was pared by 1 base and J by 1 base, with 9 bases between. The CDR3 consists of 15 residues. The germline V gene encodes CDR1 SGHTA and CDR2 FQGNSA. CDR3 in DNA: TGTGCCAGCAGCTTAGGGGCCCGCGGCACAGATACGCAGTATTTT. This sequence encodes CASSLGARGTDTQYF.

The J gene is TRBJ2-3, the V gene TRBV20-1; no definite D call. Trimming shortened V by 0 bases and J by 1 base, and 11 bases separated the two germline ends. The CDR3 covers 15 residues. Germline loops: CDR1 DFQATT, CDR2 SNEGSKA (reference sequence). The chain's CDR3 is CSARDPRRRTDTQYF. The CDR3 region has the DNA TGCAGTGCTAGAGATCCGAGACGTCGCACAGATACGCAGTATTTT.

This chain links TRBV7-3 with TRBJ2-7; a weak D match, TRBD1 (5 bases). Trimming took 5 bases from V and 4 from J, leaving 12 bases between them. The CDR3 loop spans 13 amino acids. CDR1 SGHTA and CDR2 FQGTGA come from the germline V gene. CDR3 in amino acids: CASSADSQYEQYF. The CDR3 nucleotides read TGTGCCAGCAGCGCCGACAGCCAATACGAGCAGTACTTC. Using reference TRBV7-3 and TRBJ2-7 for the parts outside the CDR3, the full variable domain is GAGVSQTPSNKVTEKGKYVELRCDPISGHTALYWYRQSLGQGPEFLIYFQGTGAADDSGLPNDRFFAVRPEGSVSTLKIQRTERGDSAVYLCASSADSQYEQYFGPGTRLTVT.

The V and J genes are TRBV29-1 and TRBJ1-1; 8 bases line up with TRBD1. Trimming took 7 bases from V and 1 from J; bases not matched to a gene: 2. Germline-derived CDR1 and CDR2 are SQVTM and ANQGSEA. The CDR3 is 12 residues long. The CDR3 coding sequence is TGCAGCGGAGGGACAGGGAACACTGAAGCTTTCTTT. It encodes CSGGTGNTEAFF.